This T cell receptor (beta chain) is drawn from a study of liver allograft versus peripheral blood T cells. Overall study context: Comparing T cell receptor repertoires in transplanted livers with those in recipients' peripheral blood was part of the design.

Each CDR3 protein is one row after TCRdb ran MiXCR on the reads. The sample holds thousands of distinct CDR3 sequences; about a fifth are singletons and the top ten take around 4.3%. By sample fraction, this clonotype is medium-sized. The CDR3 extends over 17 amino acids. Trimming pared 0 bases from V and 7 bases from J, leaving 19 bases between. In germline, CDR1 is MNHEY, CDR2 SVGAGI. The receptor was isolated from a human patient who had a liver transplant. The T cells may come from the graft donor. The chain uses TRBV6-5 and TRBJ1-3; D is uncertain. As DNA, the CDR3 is TGTGCCAGCAGTTACTCCCGAGCACGGCTCACGAGGAACACCATATATTTT. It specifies CASSYSRARLTRNTIYF.